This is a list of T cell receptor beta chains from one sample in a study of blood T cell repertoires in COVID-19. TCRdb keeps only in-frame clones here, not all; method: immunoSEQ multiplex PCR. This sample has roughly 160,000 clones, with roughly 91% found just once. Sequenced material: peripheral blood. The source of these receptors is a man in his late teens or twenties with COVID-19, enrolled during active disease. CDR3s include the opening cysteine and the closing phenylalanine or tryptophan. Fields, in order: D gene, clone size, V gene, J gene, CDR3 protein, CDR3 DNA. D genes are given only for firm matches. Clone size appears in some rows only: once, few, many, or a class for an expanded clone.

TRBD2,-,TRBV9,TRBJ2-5,CASSVGGTSDEAQYF,TGTGCCAGCAGCGTAGGCGGGACTAGCGACGAGGCCCAGTACTTC
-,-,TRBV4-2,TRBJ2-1,CASSQVGGRNEQFF,TGTGCCAGCAGCCAAGTCGGGGGTCGAAATGAGCAGTTCTTC
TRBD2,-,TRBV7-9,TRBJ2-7,CASSLKSGSLDEQYF,TGTGCCAGCAGCTTGAAGAGCGGGAGTCTGGACGAGCAGTACTTC
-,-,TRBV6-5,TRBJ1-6,CASSIDRVNSPLHF,TGTGCCAGCAGTATAGACAGAGTGAATTCACCCCTCCACTTT
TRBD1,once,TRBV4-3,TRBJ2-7,CASSQTAETGSYEQYF,TGCGCCAGCAGCCAAACCGCTGAGACAGGGAGCTACGAGCAGTACTTC
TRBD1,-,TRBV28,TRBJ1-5,CASSSRRTGHNQPQHF,TGTGCCAGCAGTTCTAGACGGACAGGGCACAATCAGCCCCAGCATTTT
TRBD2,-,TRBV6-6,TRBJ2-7,CASSTQREVGYEQYF,TGTGCCAGCAGTACACAGCGGGAGGTGGGATACGAGCAGTACTTC
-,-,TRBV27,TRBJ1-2,CASSLFTGAAYGYTF,TGTGCCAGCAGTTTATTTACAGGTGCCGCCTATGGCTACACCTTC
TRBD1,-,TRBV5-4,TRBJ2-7,CASSLGQGALYEQYF,TGTGCCAGCAGCTTGGGACAGGGGGCCCTCTACGAGCAGTACTTC
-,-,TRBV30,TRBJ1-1,CAWSRRAGNTEAFF,TGTGCCTGGAGCCGGCGGGCCGGGAACACTGAAGCTTTCTTT
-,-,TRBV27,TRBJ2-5,CASSLGQTQTQYF,TGTGCCAGCAGTTTAGGGCAGACCCAGACCCAGTACTTC
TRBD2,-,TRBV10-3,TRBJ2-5,CAISPGGGARETQYF,TGTGCCATCAGTCCCGGCGGGGGGGCGAGAGAGACCCAGTACTTC
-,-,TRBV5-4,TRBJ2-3,CASSLDPRGRPDTQYF,TGTGCCAGCAGCTTGGACCCCAGGGGGAGGCCAGATACGCAGTATTTT
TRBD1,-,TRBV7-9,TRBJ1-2,CASSRRDRPYTF,TGTGCCAGCAGCCGCCGGGACAGGCCCTACACCTTC
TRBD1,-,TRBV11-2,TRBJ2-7,CASSTRGQGFYEQYF,TGTGCCAGCAGCACAAGGGGACAGGGGTTCTACGAGCAGTACTTC
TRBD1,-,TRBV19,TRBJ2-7,CASSMTGWEQYF,TGTGCCAGTAGTATGACAGGGTGGGAGCAGTACTTC
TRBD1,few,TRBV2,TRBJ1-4,CASRRDRLTNEKLLF,TGTGCCAGCAGACGGGACAGGCTAACTAATGAAAAACTGCTTTTT
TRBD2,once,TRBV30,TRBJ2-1,CAWSVWASGIDEQFF,TGTGCCTGGAGTGTATGGGCTAGCGGGATCGATGAGCAGTTCTTC
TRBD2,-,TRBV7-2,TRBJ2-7,CASSLDWTSGLYEQYF,TGTGCCAGCAGCTTAGATTGGACTAGCGGTCTCTACGAGCAGTACTTC
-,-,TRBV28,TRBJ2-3,CASSLSAQSDTQYF,TGTGCCAGCAGTTTATCCGCACAGTCAGATACGCAGTATTTT
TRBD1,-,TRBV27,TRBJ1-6,CASRFLYRGRTNSPLHF,TGTGCCAGCAGATTCCTTTACAGGGGACGGACAAATTCACCCCTCCACTTT
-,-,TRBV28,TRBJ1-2,CASSSGSGYTF,TGTGCCAGCAGTTCGGGGTCTGGCTACACCTTC
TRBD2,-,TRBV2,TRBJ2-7,CASSAGGLAGAYEQYF,TGTGCCAGCAGTGCTGGGGGACTAGCGGGAGCCTACGAGCAGTACTTC
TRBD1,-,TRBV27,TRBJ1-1,CASSPPRQGGNTEAFF,TGTGCCAGCAGTCCGCCTAGACAGGGGGGGAACACTGAAGCTTTCTTT